The 8 T cell receptor beta chains below come from one sample, sequenced in a study of blood T cell repertoires in COVID-19. Generated by immunoSEQ multiplex PCR, the TCRdb table keeps only in-frame clones and is missing some. The table lists roughly 130,000 clones, roughly 85% of them singletons, with 3% to 4.5% in the top ten. Sequencing input: peripheral blood. The receptors originated from a man aged 60 to 69 with acute or convalescent COVID-19.

This clone was picked up a small number of times. The V gene is TRBV19, the J gene TRBJ1-2; tentative D call: TRBD1 (5 bases). CDR1 is LNHDA and CDR2 is SQIVND in the germline V gene (reference sequence). This CDR3 region has 12 residues. V lost 6 bases, J lost 4 bases, and 9 bases lay in between. The CDR3 DNA is TGTGCCAGTAGACAAGGGGCCTATGGCTACACCTTC. Its protein is CASRQGAYGYTF. Variable domain in full (rest from reference TRBV19 and TRBJ1-2): DGGITQSPKYLFRKEGQNVTLSCEQNLNHDAMYWYRQDPGQGLRLIYYSQIVNDFQKGDIAEGYSVSREKKESFPLTVTSAQKNPTAFYLCASRQGAYGYTFGSGTRLTVV.

This chain links TRBV18 with TRBJ2-1; 7 bases map to TRBD1. CDR3 length equals 14 residues. CDR1 KGHSH and CDR2 LQKENI come from the germline V gene. The junction had 6 bases not matched to a gene; V was cut back by 3 bases and J by 7 bases. The CDR3 here is CASSPHTGANEQFF. The CDR3 nucleotides read TGTGCCAGCTCACCTCACACAGGGGCGAATGAGCAGTTCTTC.

This sequence joins TRBV4-3 and TRBJ2-7; D possibly corresponds to TRBD2 (6 bases). The CDR3 covers 14 residues. Germline CDR1 and CDR2: LGHNA and YSLEER. V lost 4 bases and J lost 2, with 12 bases in between. For the CDR3, the DNA is TGCGCCAGCAGCCCATCGGGACTCCCCTACGAGCAGTACTTC. Protein: CASSPSGLPYEQYF.

The chain joins TRBV19 to TRBJ2-2; tentative D call: TRBD2 (6 bases). CDR3 size: 15 residues. V was cut by 2 bases and J by 5 bases, with 12 bases left in between. The germline V gene encodes CDR1 LNHDA and CDR2 SQIVND (reference sequence). The CDR3, as DNA: TGTGCCAGTAGTATATCCGGGACTTTGACCGGGGAGCTGTTTTTT. Translated: CASSISGTLTGELFF.

The V and J genes are TRBV19 and TRBJ2-7, with a weak D call TRBD1 (5 bases). Trimming left V 4 bases short and J 2 bases short, with 18 bases between. The CDR3 extends over 16 amino acids. CDR1 and CDR2 (germline): LNHDA, SQIVND (reference sequence). The CDR3 protein is CASSTTQGGAPYEQYF. The CDR3 DNA follows: TGTGCCAGTAGTACCACCCAGGGTGGGGCCCCCTACGAGCAGTACTTC.

The V call is TRBV9, the J call TRBJ1-4; D may be TRBD1 (6 bases). The CDR3 sequence is 15 residues long. Germline values: CDR1 SGDLS, CDR2 YYNGEE. V was cut by 0 bases and J by 7 bases, with 13 bases left in between. The CDR3 sequence is CASSVAVGGSEKLFF. The CDR3 DNA follows: TGTGCCAGCAGCGTAGCCGTAGGGGGATCTGAAAAACTGTTTTTT.

The chain links TRBV18 to TRBJ2-2, with a possible D match to TRBD2 (6 bases). The V gene lost 8 bases and the J gene lost 3 bases, with 16 bases spanning the gap. This CDR3 has 15 amino acids. Germline V gene data show CDR1 as KGHSH and CDR2 as LQKENI. For the CDR3, the DNA is TGTGCCAGCAAAAGACCCGGGACTTACACCGGGGAGCTGTTTTTT. Translation gives CASKRPGTYTGELFF.

V is TRBV28 and J is TRBJ2-7; 7 bases fit TRBD2. CDR3 length equals 14 residues. The trim removed 7 bases at V and 6 bases at J, leaving 12 bases unmatched. CDR1 is MDHEN and CDR2 is SYDVKM in the germline V gene. CDR3 region: CASKIPGEGTEQYF. Written as DNA, the CDR3 is TGTGCCAGCAAAATACCTGGGGAGGGCACCGAGCAGTACTTC.